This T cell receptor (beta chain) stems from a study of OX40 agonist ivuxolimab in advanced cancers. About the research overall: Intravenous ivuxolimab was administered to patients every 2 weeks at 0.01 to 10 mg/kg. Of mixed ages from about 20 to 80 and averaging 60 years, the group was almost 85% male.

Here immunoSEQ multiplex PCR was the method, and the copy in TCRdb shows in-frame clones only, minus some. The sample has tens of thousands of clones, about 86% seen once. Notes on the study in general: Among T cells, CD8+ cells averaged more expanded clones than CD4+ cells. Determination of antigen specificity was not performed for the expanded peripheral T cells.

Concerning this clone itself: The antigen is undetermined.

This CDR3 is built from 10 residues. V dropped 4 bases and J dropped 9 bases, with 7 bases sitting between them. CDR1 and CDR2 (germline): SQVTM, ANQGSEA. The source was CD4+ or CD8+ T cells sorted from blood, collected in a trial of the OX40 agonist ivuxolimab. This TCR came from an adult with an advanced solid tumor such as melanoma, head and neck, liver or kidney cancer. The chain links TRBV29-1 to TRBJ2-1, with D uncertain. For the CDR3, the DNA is TGCAGCGTTGCTGACTTTGAGCAGTTCTTC. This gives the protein CSVADFEQFF.